This note documents a single T cell receptor beta chain sequence. The antigen remains undetermined. The sample is drawn from a study of neurological immune-mediated disorders. General study results and limits: The study found the most TCR clonal expansion in HTLV-1-associated myelopathy and the least in multiple sclerosis, below healthy controls.

TCRdb processed the 5' RACE reads anew with MiXCR; each CDR3 protein has one entry. The sample has about 120,000 distinct CDR3 sequences, roughly 3.4% seen once. The trim removed 4 bases at V and 0 bases at J, leaving 11 bases unmatched. CDR1 and CDR2 from the germline V gene are SGHRS and YFSETQ. This CDR3 region has 17 residues. Sequencing was done on a sample of PBMCs. This sequence originates from a woman aged 30 to 39 with multiple sclerosis. The chain carries TRBV5-1 and TRBJ1-1; 8 bases are shared with TRBD1. This chain's CDR3 is CASSGVPGTGLNTEAFF. In nucleotides, the CDR3 is TGCGCCAGCAGCGGGGTCCCCGGGACAGGACTGAACACTGAAGCTTTCTTT.